A selection of T cell receptor beta chains follows, all from one sample in a study of spatial heterogeneity in lung cancer. TCRdb passed the 5' RACE reads through MiXCR, listing each CDR3 protein once. The top ten clones hold less than 9% of a sample with some 100,000 distinct CDR3 sequences, around 10% of them seen once. Here the sequenced sample was PBMCs, taken at surgery. The receptors were sampled from a male donor with early-stage non-small cell lung cancer. Both conserved end residues are part of each CDR3. The D gene is left open where the match is weak. Size values are once, few and many counts, or a class for expanded clones, and some rows have none.

size: once
D: NA
J: TRBJ1-2
V: TRBV7-9
DNA: TGTGCCAGCAGCTTAGTTCCAGAAAAAAACTATGGCTACACCTTC
CDR3: CASSLVPEKNYGYTF

size: NA
D: TRBD1
J: TRBJ2-7
V: TRBV6-1
DNA: TGTGCCAGCAGTGCGACAGGGGTTTGGGAGCAGTACTTC
CDR3: CASSATGVWEQYF

size: many
D: NA
J: TRBJ1-5
V: TRBV4-2
DNA: TGTGCCAGCAGTCTTGGAGGGACGGGCAATCAGCCCCAGCATTTT
CDR3: CASSLGGTGNQPQHF

size: many
D: NA
J: TRBJ2-5
V: TRBV5-4
DNA: TGTGCCAGCAGCCCGGACCAGCGAGAGACCCAGTACTTC
CDR3: CASSPDQRETQYF

size: NA
D: NA
J: TRBJ2-2
V: TRBV29-1
DNA: TGCAGCGTTTACAGGGAAACCGGGGAGCTGTTTTTT
CDR3: CSVYRETGELFF

size: few
D: TRBD1
J: TRBJ2-5
V: TRBV30
DNA: TGTGCCTGGAGTGGGGGACAGGGGCAAGAGACCCAGTACTTC
CDR3: CAWSGGQGQETQYF

size: NA
D: NA
J: TRBJ2-2
V: TRBV12-3/TRBV12-4
DNA: TGTGCCAGCAACCGCGACCTCACCGTACTTACCGGGGAGCTGTTTTTT
CDR3: CASNRDLTVLTGELFF

size: few
D: NA
J: TRBJ1-2
V: TRBV11-1
DNA: TGTGCCAGCAGCTGGTCCAGCTATGGCTACACCTTC
CDR3: CASSWSSYGYTF

size: NA
D: NA
J: TRBJ1-1
V: TRBV29-1
DNA: TGCAGCGCGACGCTTGCAATGAACACTGAAGCTTTCTTT
CDR3: CSATLAMNTEAFF

size: few
D: TRBD1
J: TRBJ1-5
V: TRBV20-1
DNA: TGCAGTGTGATACGGGGGACAGGGGGGAGGCAGCCCCAGCATTTT
CDR3: CSVIRGTGGRQPQHF

size: many
D: NA
J: TRBJ2-5
V: TRBV20-1
DNA: TGCAGTGCTAGAGATGGGGGAGCGGACGAGACCCAGTACTTC
CDR3: CSARDGGADETQYF

size: NA
D: NA
J: TRBJ2-1
V: TRBV6-5
DNA: TGTGCCAGCAGTTACTCCTTGGCAGCCGGTGAGCAGTTCTTC
CDR3: CASSYSLAAGEQFF

size: many
D: NA
J: TRBJ2-2
V: TRBV7-9
DNA: TGTGCCAGCAGCTTAGCAATCCAGGGGCCCACCGGGGAGCTGTTTTTT
CDR3: CASSLAIQGPTGELFF

size: many
D: TRBD2
J: TRBJ2-3
V: TRBV24-1
DNA: TGTGCCACCAGCTCAGCGGGGGCTAATGTGGATACGCAGTATTTT
CDR3: CATSSAGANVDTQYF

size: NA
D: TRBD2
J: TRBJ2-1
V: TRBV20-1
DNA: TGCAGTGCTAGAGACCCCCTAGCGGGCGGCTACAATGAGCAGTTCTTC
CDR3: CSARDPLAGGYNEQFF

size: many
D: TRBD2
J: TRBJ2-7
V: TRBV3-1
DNA: TGTGCCAGCAGCCTCTTGGGACTAGCGGGAGGGAGGGTTGGCGAGCAGTACTTC
CDR3: CASSLLGLAGGRVGEQYF

size: once
D: NA
J: TRBJ2-3
V: TRBV6-2/TRBV6-3
DNA: TGTGCCAGCAGTTACGGGGGGACCGACACAGATACGCAGTATTTT
CDR3: CASSYGGTDTDTQYF

size: few
D: TRBD1
J: TRBJ1-3
V: TRBV10-3
DNA: TGTGCCATCCCACCCTCGGGACAGGGGGCAACTGGAAACACCATATATTTT
CDR3: CAIPPSGQGATGNTIYF

size: NA
D: NA
J: TRBJ1-1
V: TRBV12-3/TRBV12-4
DNA: TGTGCCAGCAGTTTCAGGACGGGTGAAGCTTTCTTT
CDR3: CASSFRTGEAFF

size: many
D: NA
J: TRBJ2-1
V: TRBV9
DNA: TGTGCCAGCAGCGTAGATTCGGGCCATTACAATGAGCAGTTCTTC
CDR3: CASSVDSGHYNEQFF

size: few
D: TRBD1
J: TRBJ1-5
V: TRBV6-2/TRBV6-3
DNA: TGTGCCAGCAGCTTTACCCCAAAACGGGACAGGGGGCGGGAAGATCAGCCCCAGCATTTT
CDR3: CASSFTPKRDRGREDQPQHF